This is a list of T cell receptor beta chains from one sample in a study of spatial heterogeneity in lung cancer. TCRdb re-called the 5' RACE reads with MiXCR, one entry per CDR3 protein. The repertoire holds just under 40,000 distinct CDR3 sequences, with 4.5% to 6% as singletons. The source was PBMCs, collected at surgery. The origin of the receptors is a male donor with early-stage non-small cell lung cancer. Each CDR3 is given with its conserved first and last residue. The D gene is left open where the match is weak. Only some rows state a clone size, as once, few, many or a class for expanded clones.

J gene | D gene | V gene | clone size | CDR3 DNA | CDR3 protein
TRBJ2-5 | TRBD1 | TRBV5-1 | many | TGCGCCAGCAGCTTGGAAGGGACAGGTGAAGAGACCCAGTACTTC | CASSLEGTGEETQYF
TRBJ2-3 | TRBD2 | TRBV5-5 | many | TGTGCCAGCAGCTTTCCGACTAGCGGATCACGCACAGATACGCAGTATTTT | CASSFPTSGSRTDTQYF
TRBJ2-3 | TRBD1 | TRBV6-2/TRBV6-3 | many | TGTGCCAGCAGACAGGGGAGAACAGATACGCAGTATTTT | CASRQGRTDTQYF
TRBJ1-5 | NA | TRBV11-2 | many | TGTGCCAGCAGTCCCGGGTCGGTGCATCAGCCCCAGCATTTT | CASSPGSVHQPQHF
TRBJ2-7 | NA | TRBV28 | many | TGTGCCAGCAGGCCGCGACGGGCGGGAGAGCAGTACTTC | CASRPRRAGEQYF
TRBJ2-2 | NA | TRBV10-1 | many | TGCGCCAGCAGCCCCGCAGCGAACACCGGGGAGCTGTTTTTT | CASSPAANTGELFF
TRBJ2-2 | NA | TRBV2 | many | TGTGCCAGCGGTCGGGGCAGGGAGCAGAACACCGGGGAGCTGTTTTTT | CASGRGREQNTGELFF
TRBJ1-1 | NA | TRBV5-1 | many | TGCGCCAGCAGCTTGGCTCCGGGGGGCACTGAAGCTTTCTTT | CASSLAPGGTEAFF
TRBJ2-7 | NA | TRBV2 | many | TGTGCCAGCAGAGGTACAAGGGGTTCCTACGAGCAGTACTTC | CASRGTRGSYEQYF
TRBJ2-4 | NA | TRBV5-1 | many | TGCGCCAGCAGAAAGGAATCCAAAAACATTCAGTACTTC | CASRKESKNIQYF
TRBJ1-2 | NA | TRBV28 | NA | TGTGCCAGCAGTTTCATGGGGGTCTATGGCTACACCTTC | CASSFMGVYGYTF